This TCR beta chain was obtained from a study of glioma-infiltrating T cells. Study context: Samples included WHO grade II oligodendrogliomas or astrocytomas and initial-diagnosis grade IV glioblastomas. Before surgery, glioma patients received dexamethasone for at most six days. Study-wide results and caveats: CDR3 overlap between tissue and blood was very small. Gliomas, especially low-grade, showed above-expected tissue-blood divergence; non-neoplastic patients showed below.

In the case of this clonotype: Its antigen remains unidentified.

The CDR3 contains 14 residues. The V end lost 4 bases, the J end lost 9 bases, and 19 bases lay between the germline ends. Germline V lookup: CDR1 SNHLY, CDR2 FYNNEI. Using RNA template, CDR3s of TCR alpha and beta were amplified with iRepertoire arm-PCR. Each CDR3 protein is one row after TCRdb ran MiXCR on the multiplex PCR reads. This table has 300,000 to 450,000 distinct CDR3 sequences, about two fifths appearing once. What was sequenced was glioma tissue, nonneoplastic brain tissue, or PBMCs (not recorded which). The V call is TRBV2, the J call TRBJ2-7; D may be TRBD2 (5 bases). This clonotype originated in a human donor with low-grade glioma or glioblastoma, undergoing nonglioma brain surgery, or in good health (not recorded which). CDR3 amino acids: CASSGTGNRYGQYF. The CDR3 bases are TGTGCCAGCAGTGGTACCGGGAACCGGTATGGGCAGTACTTC.